This T cell receptor (beta chain) was identified in a study of blood T cell repertoires in COVID-19. Trimming pared 4 bases from V and 3 bases from J, leaving 25 bases between. Per germline, CDR1 MNHEY and CDR2 SMNVEV (reference sequence). The CDR3 totals 18 residues. Profiled with immunoSEQ multiplex PCR; TCRdb holds only in-frame clones, not every one. Found here are 200,000 to 300,000 clones, around 88% of them singletons; the top ten hold approximately 13%. The source material was peripheral blood. The sequence was obtained from a man aged 80 or over with acute or convalescent COVID-19. The chain has TRBV27 and TRBJ2-7, with D tentatively TRBD1 (8 bases). The CDR3 DNA is TGTGCCAGCAGTTCCACCTCACGGGGGGCAGGGGGCGTCTACGAGCAGTACTTC. Translation: CASSSTSRGAGGVYEQYF.